The 11 T cell receptor beta chains below were found in one sample sequenced in a study of T cell changes during pregnancy in multiple sclerosis. The protocol was immunoSEQ multiplex PCR, while the TCRdb copy is restricted to in-frame clones and leaves out a portion. The table includes under 60,000 clones, 92% detected once. The material was CD4+ T cells from peripheral blood mononuclear cells, obtained after pregnancy. The receptors here all came from a female donor with multiple sclerosis, enrolled in a pregnancy study.

The chain has TRBV11-3 and TRBJ1-3; tentatively, D is TRBD1 (6 bases). The CDR3 has 15 residues. V dropped 3 bases and J dropped 0 bases, with 9 bases sitting between them. In germline, CDR1 is SGHNT, CDR2 YENEEA. This chain's CDR3 is CASSLGGASGNTIYF. The CDR3 DNA sequence: TGTGCCAGCAGCTTGGGGGGGGCCTCTGGAAACACCATATATTTT.

The rearrangement joins TRBV5-6 to TRBJ1-2; possibly TRBD1 for D (5 bases). V lost 4 bases to trimming and J lost 1 base, with 14 bases between them. Germline V gives CDR1 SGHDT, CDR2 YYEEEE. The CDR3 loop spans 15 amino acids. As DNA, the CDR3 is TGTGCCAGCAGCCCTATTGACAGTCATAACTATGGCTACACCTTC. It codes for CASSPIDSHNYGYTF. The whole variable domain, remainder taken from reference TRBV5-6 and TRBJ1-2, is DAGVTQSPTHLIKTRGQQVTLRCSPKSGHDTVSWYQQALGQGPQFIFQYYEEEERQRGNFPDRFSGHQFPNYSSELNVNALLLGDSALYLCASSPIDSHNYGYTFGSGTRLTVV.

This clone has only one observation. The J gene is TRBJ1-3, the V gene TRBV7-2; TRBD1 might be the D (6 bases). Germline loops: CDR1 SGHTA, CDR2 FQGNSA. Trimming pared 6 bases from V and 0 bases from J, leaving 12 bases between. The CDR3 is 15 amino acids. CDR3 bases: TGTGCCAGCAGTCCCCACAGGGACTCTGGAAACACCATATATTTT. Its protein product is CASSPHRDSGNTIYF. The full variable domain, in which reference TRBV7-2 and TRBJ1-3 provide the parts outside the CDR3, is GAGVSQSPSNKVTEKGKDVELRCDPISGHTALYWYRQSLGQGLEFLIYFQGNSAPDKSGLPSDRFSAERTGGSVSTLTIQRTQQEDSAVYLCASSPHRDSGNTIYFGEGSWLTVV.

The V gene is TRBV4-3, the J gene TRBJ2-7, with a weak D call TRBD2 (6 bases). CDR1 is LGHNA, CDR2 YSLEER, per germline. This CDR3 is built from 17 residues. Trimming removed 3 bases at V and 2 bases at J, with 20 bases between. CDR3 sequence: CASSHSLGGIGAYEQYF. The CDR3 nucleotides are TGCGCCAGCAGCCACTCCCTGGGCGGGATAGGGGCCTACGAGCAGTACTTC.

V usage is TRBV9 and J usage is TRBJ1-3; 8 nucleotides match TRBD1. In germline, CDR1 is SGDLS, CDR2 YYNGEE. This CDR3 has 14 amino acids. After removal of 0 bases from V and 7 bases from J, the junction contained 3 bases not matched to a gene. CDR3 amino acids: CASSVADRGNTIYF. DNA for the CDR3: TGTGCCAGCAGCGTAGCCGACAGGGGCAACACCATATATTTT.

This clone was seen only once. This chain joins TRBV6-1 and TRBJ2-1; possible D gene TRBD2, 6 bases. Germline lookup yields CDR1 MNHNS and CDR2 SASEGT. Trimming shortened V by 2 bases and J by 1 base, and 9 bases separated the two germline ends. The CDR3 covers 15 residues. Here the CDR3 DNA reads TGTGCCAGCAGTGAAACTAGCTCTTCCTACAATGAGCAGTTCTTC. Amino acids: CASSETSSSYNEQFF.

The V and J genes are TRBV7-2 and TRBJ2-5; 13 bases match TRBD2. Losses at the gene ends were 5 bases for V and 2 bases for J; bases not matched to a gene: 5. The germline V gene encodes CDR1 SGHTA and CDR2 FQGNSA. The CDR3 runs to 16 residues. CDR3 DNA sequence: TGTGCCAGCAGCACCGGACTAGCGGGGGCACAAGAGACCCAGTACTTC. Its translation: CASSTGLAGAQETQYF.

The J gene is TRBJ2-6, the V gene TRBV2; D is uncertain. From germline, CDR1 is SNHLY and CDR2 FYNNEI. CDR3 length: 13 residues. V lost 7 bases and J 0 bases, leaving 4 bases between the germline ends. The DNA for the CDR3 is TGTGCCAGCACGGGCTCTGGGGCCAACGTCCTGACTTTC. Its protein is CASTGSGANVLTF.

The chain carries TRBV7-2 and TRBJ2-1; 12 bases agree with TRBD2. With V trimmed by 1 base and J by 10 bases, 5 bases remained unmatched. Germline CDR1 is SGHTA and CDR2 is FQGNSA. CDR3 length equals 15 residues. CDR3 sequence (DNA): TGTGCCAGCAGCTTAGACGGACTAGCGGGGTCAGAGCAGTTCTTC. As protein: CASSLDGLAGSEQFF.

The V gene is TRBV7-9, the J gene TRBJ2-3, with TRBD2 matching 7 bases. Germline CDR1 and CDR2: SEHNR and FQNEAQ (reference sequence). The V segment lost 4 bases and the J segment 11 bases; nucleotides outside the gene matches: 3. The CDR3 contains 11 residues. CDR3 nucleotides: TGTGCCAGCAGCTCGGGGGGAAGGCAGTATTTT. This sequence encodes CASSSGGRQYF.

The rearrangement uses TRBV5-1 and TRBJ2-3, with 7 bases aligning to TRBD1. The CDR3 is 17 residues long. CDR1 and CDR2 from the germline V gene are SGHRS and YFSETQ. V dropped 1 base and J dropped 6; count of bases not matched to a gene: 14. The CDR3 protein is CASSLSSLTGSRDTQYF. CDR3 sequence (DNA): TGCGCCAGCAGCTTGTCCTCCCTGACAGGGTCTCGGGATACGCAGTATTTT.